Following are 4 T cell receptor beta chains from one sample sequenced in a study of blood T cell repertoires in COVID-19. Clones were sequenced by immunoSEQ multiplex PCR, and TCRdb holds only the in-frame ones, with some missing. This table holds roughly 290,000 clones, approximately 83% found once. Sequencing was performed on peripheral blood. The origin of the receptors is a woman in her 30s who had recovered from COVID-19.

The chain uses TRBV6-5 and TRBJ2-5, with D tentatively TRBD1 (8 bases). V was cut by 2 bases and J by 4 bases, with 14 bases left in between. Germline V gives CDR1 MNHEY, CDR2 SVGAGI. The CDR3 runs 15 residues. In DNA form, the CDR3 reads TGTGCCAGCAGTTACACGACAGGGGAGGGAGAGACCCAGTACTTC. Its translation: CASSYTTGEGETQYF.

The chain links TRBV19 to TRBJ1-1; D might be TRBD1 (5 bases). V was pared by 3 bases and J by 8 bases, with 19 bases between. The CDR3 spans 15 residues. Germline loops: CDR1 LNHDA, CDR2 SQIVND (reference sequence). CDR3 region: CASSIGAGLDGEAFF. Here the CDR3 DNA reads TGTGCCAGTAGTATTGGCGCAGGGTTGGATGGGGAAGCTTTCTTT.

This clone has only one observation. The rearrangement uses TRBV5-1 and TRBJ2-7; 11 nucleotides match TRBD1. The germline CDR1 and CDR2 sequences are SGHRS and YFSETQ. The J segment lost 2 bases and the V segment lost 4 bases, leaving 11 bases of the junction unmatched. The CDR3 has 17 residues. Written as DNA, the CDR3 is TGCGCCAGCAGCCCAAGGACAGGGGGCGCGAGTCCCTACGAGCAGTACTTC. Residues: CASSPRTGGASPYEQYF.

The chain joins TRBV7-2 to TRBJ2-5; 7 nucleotides match TRBD1. This CDR3 has 14 amino acids. After removal of 4 bases from V and 5 bases from J, the junction contained 7 bases not matched to a gene. Germline CDR1 is SGHTA and CDR2 is FQGNSA. This chain's CDR3 is CASSSKGAQETQYF. Written as DNA, the CDR3 is TGTGCCAGCAGCTCGAAGGGGGCGCAGGAGACCCAGTACTTC.